Listed below are T cell receptor beta chains from one sample, sequenced in a study of cytomegalovirus exposure and HLA in healthy donors. TCRdb keeps only in-frame clones here, not all; method: immunoSEQ multiplex PCR. The sample contains roughly 61,000 clones, roughly nine tenths of which appear only once. Sequencing was performed on PBMCs. These receptors originate from a man aged 30 to 39 in good health and CMV-seropositive. The CDR3 runs from the conserved cysteine through the conserved F or W. The D gene is left open where the match is weak. Not all rows give a size; the values are once, few, many and, for expanded clones, a class.

d_call	v_call	j_call	clone_size	cdr3_aa	cdr3_nt
-	TRBV11-3	TRBJ1-2	-	CASSLDVRTNNYGYTF	TGTGCCAGCAGCTTAGATGTACGGACAAACAACTATGGCTACACCTTC
-	TRBV5-5	TRBJ2-7	-	CASSPGTSTHEQYF	TGTGCCAGCAGCCCGGGGACATCTACCCACGAGCAGTACTTC
TRBD2	TRBV19	TRBJ2-7	-	CASSIDSGSYEQYF	TGTGCCAGTAGTATCGATAGCGGGTCCTACGAGCAGTACTTC
-	TRBV7-9	TRBJ1-1	once	CASSTANTEAFF	TGTGCCAGCAGTACTGCGAACACTGAAGCTTTCTTT
-	TRBV6-5	TRBJ1-1	-	CASSRDTEAFF	TGTGCCAGCAGTCGGGACACTGAAGCTTTCTTT
TRBD1	TRBV20-1	TRBJ1-2	-	CSAARTGGYTF	TGCAGTGCTGCTCGGACAGGTGGCTACACCTTC
-	TRBV6-5	TRBJ1-5	-	CASSSREGGQPQHF	TGTGCCAGCAGTTCCCGTGAGGGTGGACAGCCCCAGCATTTT
-	TRBV5-1	TRBJ2-3	once	CASSLDGDTQYF	TGCGCCAGCAGCTTGGATGGCGATACGCAGTATTTT
-	TRBV4-2	TRBJ2-3	-	CASSQGLGGSWDTQYF	TGTGCCAGCAGCCAAGGTCTCGGCGGAAGTTGGGATACGCAGTATTTT
TRBD2	TRBV2	TRBJ2-1	-	CASRALAAEQFF	TGTGCCAGCAGAGCACTAGCGGCTGAGCAGTTCTTC
-	TRBV15	TRBJ2-7	-	CATSRGDSEAYEQYF	TGTGCCACCAGCAGAGGGGATAGCGAGGCCTACGAGCAGTACTTC
-	TRBV19	TRBJ1-1	-	CASRRDTEAFF	TGTGCCAGTAGGAGGGACACTGAAGCTTTCTTT
TRBD1	TRBV29-1	TRBJ2-1	-	CSVESGTGGVNEQFF	TGCAGCGTTGAATCCGGGACAGGTGGAGTTAATGAGCAGTTCTTC